A selection of T cell receptor beta chains follows, all from one sample in a study of cytomegalovirus exposure and HLA in healthy donors. Assay: immunoSEQ multiplex PCR; the TCRdb copy retains only in-frame clones and omits some. The sample gives tens of thousands of clones, 73% of which show up once; approximately 5.4% is in the top ten. Sequencing input: PBMCs. The source is a man between 50 and 59 years old in good health and CMV-seronegative. CDR3s leave out the opening cysteine and the closing phenylalanine or tryptophan. The order of the fields is J gene, V gene, clone size, CDR3 protein. Only part of the rows carry a size: once, few, many, or a class if the clone is expanded.

TRBJ1-4 | TRBV5-6 | . | ASSGGTVPRSKLF
TRBJ1-2 | TRBV5-1 | . | ASSLDARVGGYT
TRBJ2-5 | TRBV27 | . | ASSLGSSGGYQETQY
TRBJ1-4 | TRBV7-6 | . | ASSETGLLEKLF
TRBJ2-6 | TRBV7-3 | . | ASSISLGPGANVLT
TRBJ1-3 | TRBV5-1 | . | ASSLGPGAGNTIY
TRBJ1-2 | TRBV18 | . | ASSRDSYGYT
. | TRBV20-1 | once | SATGHGEQY
TRBJ1-2 | TRBV27 | . | ASSSSRGTNGYT
TRBJ1-4 | TRBV2 | . | ASSNYRTNEKLF
TRBJ1-4 | TRBV5-6 | . | ASSGTGGAYEKLF
TRBJ2-7 | TRBV6-6 | few | ASSTRQGPYEQY
TRBJ1-1 | TRBV19 | few | ASSRMGMNTEAF
TRBJ1-5 | TRBV28 | few | ASSFLEGGGNQPQH
. | TRBV6-5 | once | ASSQGLWGGGEQY
TRBJ1-2 | TRBV6-1 | once | ASSEYYQGKHGYT
TRBJ1-1 | TRBV30 | . | AWSVGGWTEAF
TRBJ1-6 | TRBV10-1 | . | ASSEIQSNSPLH
TRBJ1-1 | TRBV6-5 | once | ASKEGVSEAF
TRBJ2-1 | TRBV11-2 | . | ASSLMGAGGREQF
TRBJ2-7 | TRBV27 | . | ASSPWAGSYEQY
TRBJ1-2 | TRBV9 | . | ASSPEDRAYGYT
TRBJ1-4 | TRBV30 | few | AWSEGQGGEKLF
TRBJ2-2 | TRBV7-7 | . | ASSPARTGELF
TRBJ2-3 | TRBV6-6 | . | ASSTGTGGRDTQY
TRBJ2-1 | TRBV30 | . | AWGGSGGTYNEQF
TRBJ1-6 | TRBV19 | . | ASSIDPPRGALNSPLH